The 12 T cell receptor beta chains listed next were all sequenced from one sample in a study of CD8 T cells in Susac syndrome (dated by TCRdb to between 2019 and 2020). The library was prepared using the immunoSEQ multiplex PCR assay. RNA was extracted using the RNeasy kit, and roughly 0.45 to 1 microgram was reverse transcribed with random hexamers. Using fastp trimming at Q25 and MiXCR clonotype assembly, TCRdb reanalyzed the public sequencing data and kept in-frame beta chains. Rows are combined by CDR3 protein, so each entry shows the most common genes and DNA. For this sample the table gives 150,000 to 180,000 distinct CDR3 sequences, of which approximately 95% were detected only once. Of the sample, 0.15% to 0.2% falls within the top ten clones. What was sequenced was CD4+ T cells from PBMCs. These receptors were obtained from a human donor with Susac syndrome.

The chain is built from TRBV20-1 and TRBJ1-1, with D perhaps matching TRBD1 (5 bases). V dropped 1 base and J dropped 3 bases, with 18 bases sitting between them. Germline V gives CDR1 DFQATT, CDR2 SNEGSKA (reference sequence). This CDR3 comprises 16 residues. CDR3 in amino acids: CSARAGAAGRYTEAFF. As DNA, the CDR3 is TGCAGTGCTAGAGCAGGTGCTGCGGGGCGATACACTGAAGCTTTCTTT.

The chain uses TRBV4-3 and TRBJ2-6; D is unresolved. Germline CDR1 reads LGHNA; CDR2 reads YSLEER. Trimming stripped 1 base from V and 0 bases from J, with 13 bases between. The length of the CDR3 is 18 residues. The CDR3 sequence is CASSQGPRTFSGANVLTF. The CDR3 DNA reads as TGCGCCAGCAGCCAAGGACCAAGGACCTTCTCTGGGGCCAACGTCCTGACTTTC.

This chain joins TRBV25-1 and TRBJ2-7; perhaps TRBD2 as D (6 bases). Germline loops: CDR1 MGHDK, CDR2 SYGVNS. The CDR3 spans 14 residues. V was clipped by 1 base and J by 4 bases, with 11 bases between them. The DNA of the CDR3 is TGTGCCAGCAGTGAATCAGGGACTCCGTACGAGCAGTACTTC. Amino acids: CASSESGTPYEQYF.

CDR3 amino acids: CASSPGLALSTDTQYF. CDR3 DNA sequence: TGTGCCAGCAGCCCAGGACTAGCGCTCAGCACAGATACGCAGTATTTT. The V gene is TRBV7-3, the J gene TRBJ2-3, with 9 bases fitting TRBD2. There are 16 residues in the CDR3. V lost 5 bases to trimming and J lost 0 bases; unmatched junction nucleotides: 6. Germline CDR1 is SGHTA and CDR2 is FQGTGA.

The gene calls are TRBV9 and TRBJ1-1, with TRBD1 as a possible D gene (5 bases). The CDR3 runs 14 residues. The germline V gene encodes CDR1 SGDLS and CDR2 YYNGEE. Trimming cost V 3 bases and J 4 bases, with 13 bases left between them. CDR3 sequence reads: CASSEVGVGTEAFF. Written as DNA, the CDR3 is TGTGCCAGCAGCGAAGTGGGGGTAGGCACTGAAGCTTTCTTT.

This clonotype came up once. The rearrangement links TRBV19 to TRBJ2-3, with D maybe TRBD2 (5 bases). The germline CDR1 and CDR2 sequences are LNHDA and SQIVND (reference sequence). This CDR3 has 11 amino acids. V gave up 4 bases and J gave up 9 bases, with 8 bases separating them. CDR3 sequence reads: CASSSPGTQYF. The CDR3 region has the DNA TGTGCCAGTAGTAGTCCGGGAACGCAGTATTTT.

The chain combines TRBV29-1 with TRBJ1-1; D ambiguous. This CDR3 comprises 11 residues. Germline V gene sequence: CDR1 SQVTM, CDR2 ANQGSEA. Trimming left V 0 bases short and J 6 bases short, with 5 bases between. CDR3 residues: CSVEDGAEAFF. CDR3 sequence (DNA): TGCAGCGTTGAAGACGGGGCTGAAGCTTTCTTT.

The chain couples TRBV9 to TRBJ2-3; a weak D match, TRBD1 (6 bases). Germline V CDR1 and CDR2: SGDLS, YYNGEE. CDR3 length: 14 amino acids. Trimming took off 2 bases at V and 6 bases at J, with 13 bases between the two ends. The CDR3 spells CASSVSQGLDTQYF. In DNA, the CDR3 is TGTGCCAGCAGCGTTTCCCAGGGGCTGGATACGCAGTATTTT.

V is TRBV7-9 and J is TRBJ1-3, with D unclear. The CDR3 contains 13 residues. The germline V gene encodes CDR1 SEHNR and CDR2 FQNEAQ (reference sequence). The V end lost 4 bases, the J end lost 4 bases, and 8 bases lay between the germline ends. The CDR3 bases are TGTGCCAGCAGCTCGCCCGCCGGAAACACCATATATTTT. The encoded protein is CASSSPAGNTIYF.

The V call is TRBV3-1, the J call TRBJ2-5, with TRBD2 identical over 13 bases. The CDR3 runs to 16 residues. Germline V lookup: CDR1 LGHDT, CDR2 YNNKEL (reference sequence). V shed 4 bases, J shed 3 bases, and the junction held 5 bases outside the gene matches. Here the CDR3 reads CASSLGLAGSKETQYF. As DNA, the CDR3 is TGTGCCAGCAGCCTGGGACTAGCGGGGTCTAAAGAGACCCAGTACTTC.

The chain recombines TRBV29-1 with TRBJ2-5; 8 nucleotides agree with TRBD1. This CDR3 is 14 amino acids long. Germline CDR1 and CDR2: SQVTM and ANQGSEA. The trim removed 6 bases at V and 2 bases at J, leaving 8 bases unmatched. The CDR3, as DNA: TGCAGCGTCCTACCCTGGACAGGGCAAGAGACCCAGTACTTC. Encoded protein: CSVLPWTGQETQYF.

The chain joins TRBV20-1 to TRBJ1-1; D is possibly TRBD1 (5 bases). From germline, CDR1 is DFQATT and CDR2 SNEGSKA (reference sequence). V gave up 6 bases and J gave up 0 bases, with 14 bases separating them. The CDR3 has 14 amino acids. CDR3 coding DNA: TGCAGTGCCATTAGACAGCTTTTGAACACTGAAGCTTTCTTT. It specifies CSAIRQLLNTEAFF.